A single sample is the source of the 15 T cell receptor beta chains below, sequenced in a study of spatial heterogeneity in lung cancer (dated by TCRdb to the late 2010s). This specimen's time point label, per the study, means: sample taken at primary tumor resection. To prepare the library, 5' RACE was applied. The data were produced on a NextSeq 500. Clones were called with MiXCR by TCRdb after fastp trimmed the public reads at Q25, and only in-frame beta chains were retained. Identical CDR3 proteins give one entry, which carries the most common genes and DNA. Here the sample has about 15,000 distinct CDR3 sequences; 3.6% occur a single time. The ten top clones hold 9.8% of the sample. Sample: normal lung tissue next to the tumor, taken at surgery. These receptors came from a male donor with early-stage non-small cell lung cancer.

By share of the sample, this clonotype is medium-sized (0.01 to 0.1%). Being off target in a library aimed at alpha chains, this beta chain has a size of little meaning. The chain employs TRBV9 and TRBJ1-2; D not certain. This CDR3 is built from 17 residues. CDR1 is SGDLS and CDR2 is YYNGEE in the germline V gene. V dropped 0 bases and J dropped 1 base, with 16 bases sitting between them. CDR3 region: CASSVGTGENGNYGYTF. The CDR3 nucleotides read TGTGCCAGCAGCGTAGGGACCGGTGAGAATGGTAACTATGGCTACACCTTC.

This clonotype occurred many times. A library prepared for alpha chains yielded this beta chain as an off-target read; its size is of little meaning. The CDR3 sequence: CASSPGQGGGELFF. The CDR3 DNA reads TGTGCCAGCAGCCCCGGACAGGGAGGCGGGGAGCTGTTTTTT. V is TRBV11-1 and J is TRBJ2-2; 8 bases line up with TRBD1. J lost 7 bases, V lost 5 bases, and 6 bases had no gene match. Germline V gene lookup returns CDR1 SGHAT and CDR2 FQDESV (reference sequence). The CDR3 length is 14 residues.

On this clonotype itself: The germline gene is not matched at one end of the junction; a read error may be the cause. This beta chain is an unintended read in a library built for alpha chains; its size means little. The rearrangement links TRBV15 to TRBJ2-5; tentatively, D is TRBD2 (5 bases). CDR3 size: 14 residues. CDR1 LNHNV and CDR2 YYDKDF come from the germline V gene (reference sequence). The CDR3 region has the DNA TGTGTCACCAGTAGAGTGTCGGGAACTGAGACCCAGTACTTC. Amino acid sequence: CVTSRVSGTETQYF.

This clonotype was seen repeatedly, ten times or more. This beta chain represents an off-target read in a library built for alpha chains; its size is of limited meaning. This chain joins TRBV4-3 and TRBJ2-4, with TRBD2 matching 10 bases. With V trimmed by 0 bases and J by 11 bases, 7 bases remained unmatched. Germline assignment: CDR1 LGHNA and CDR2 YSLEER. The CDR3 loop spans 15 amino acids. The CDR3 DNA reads TGCGCCAGCAGCCAAGATCAGGGGCTAGCGGGGGTTCAGTACTTC. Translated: CASSQDQGLAGVQYF.

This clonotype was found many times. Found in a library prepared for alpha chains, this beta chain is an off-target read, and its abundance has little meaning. DNA of the CDR3: TGTGCCAGCACCTTCGGGGGATATTACACTGAAGCTTTCTTT. This gives the protein CASTFGGYYTEAFF. The chain uses TRBV12-3 or TRBV12-4 and TRBJ1-1, with a weak D call TRBD1 (5 bases). V lost 7 bases and J lost 3, with 15 bases in between. The CDR3 runs to 14 residues.

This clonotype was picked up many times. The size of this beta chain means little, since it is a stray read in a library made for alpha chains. This CDR3 reads CASSLRQGLTEAFF. The CDR3 region has the DNA TGTGCCAGCAGTCTAAGACAGGGTCTCACTGAAGCTTTCTTT. J is TRBJ1-1 and V is TRBV27; the match to TRBD1 covers 7 bases. V trimming: 5 bases; J trimming: 4 bases; junction bases outside the gene matches: 7. Looked up from germline, CDR1 is MNHEY and CDR2 is SMNVEV (reference sequence). CDR3 length equals 14 residues.

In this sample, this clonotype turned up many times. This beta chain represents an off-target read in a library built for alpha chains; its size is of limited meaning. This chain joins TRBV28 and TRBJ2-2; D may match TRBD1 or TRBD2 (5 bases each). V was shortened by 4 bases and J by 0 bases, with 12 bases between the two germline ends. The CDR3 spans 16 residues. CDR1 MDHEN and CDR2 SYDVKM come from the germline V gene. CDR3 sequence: CASSSYGDANTGELFF. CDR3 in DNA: TGTGCCAGCAGTTCATACGGGGACGCGAACACCGGGGAGCTGTTTTTT.

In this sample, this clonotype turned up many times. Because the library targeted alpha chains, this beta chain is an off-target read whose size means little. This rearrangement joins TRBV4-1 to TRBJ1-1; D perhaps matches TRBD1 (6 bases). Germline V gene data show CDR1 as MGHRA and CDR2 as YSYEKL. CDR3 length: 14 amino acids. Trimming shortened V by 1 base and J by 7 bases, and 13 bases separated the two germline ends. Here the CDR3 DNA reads TGCGCCAGCAGCCAAGTGGAGGAGGGGGGTGAAGCTTTCTTT. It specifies CASSQVEEGGEAFF.

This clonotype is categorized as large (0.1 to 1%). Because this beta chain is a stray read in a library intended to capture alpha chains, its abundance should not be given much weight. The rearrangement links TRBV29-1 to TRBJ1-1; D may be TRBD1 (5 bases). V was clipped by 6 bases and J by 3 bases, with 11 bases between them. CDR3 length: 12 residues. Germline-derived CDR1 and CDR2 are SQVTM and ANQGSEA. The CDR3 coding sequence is TGCAGCGTGGGGGAGGGGTACACTGAAGCTTTCTTT. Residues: CSVGEGYTEAFF.

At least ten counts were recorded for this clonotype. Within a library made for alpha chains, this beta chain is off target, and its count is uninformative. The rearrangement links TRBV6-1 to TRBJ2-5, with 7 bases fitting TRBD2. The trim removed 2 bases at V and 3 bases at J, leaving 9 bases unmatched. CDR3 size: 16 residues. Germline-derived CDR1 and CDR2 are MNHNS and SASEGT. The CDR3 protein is CASSESVAAGEETQYF. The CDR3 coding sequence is TGTGCCAGCAGTGAATCGGTAGCGGCGGGGGAAGAGACCCAGTACTTC.

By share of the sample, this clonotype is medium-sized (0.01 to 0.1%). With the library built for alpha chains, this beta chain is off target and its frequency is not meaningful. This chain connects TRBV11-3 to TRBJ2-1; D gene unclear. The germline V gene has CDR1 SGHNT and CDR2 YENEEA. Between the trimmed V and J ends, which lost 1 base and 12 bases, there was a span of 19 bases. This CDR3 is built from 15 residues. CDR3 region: CASSLGIPNVMAQFF. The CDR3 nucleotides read TGTGCCAGCAGCTTAGGTATCCCAAACGTTATGGCGCAGTTCTTC.

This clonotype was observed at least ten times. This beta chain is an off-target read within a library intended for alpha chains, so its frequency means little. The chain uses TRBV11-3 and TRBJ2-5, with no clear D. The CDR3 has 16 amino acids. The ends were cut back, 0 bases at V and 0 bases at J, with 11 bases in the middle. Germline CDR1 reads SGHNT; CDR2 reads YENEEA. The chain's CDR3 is CASSLDVPEHQETQYF. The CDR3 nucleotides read TGTGCCAGCAGCTTAGATGTCCCGGAGCACCAAGAGACCCAGTACTTC.

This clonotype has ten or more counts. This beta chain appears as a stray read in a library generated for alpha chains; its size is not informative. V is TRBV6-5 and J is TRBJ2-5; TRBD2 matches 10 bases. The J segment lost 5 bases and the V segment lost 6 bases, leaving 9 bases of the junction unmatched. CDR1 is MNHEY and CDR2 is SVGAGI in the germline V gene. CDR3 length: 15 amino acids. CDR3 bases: TGTGCCAGCAGGGACCGGCCTAGCGGGAGTGAGACCCAGTACTTC. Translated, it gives CASRDRPSGSETQYF.

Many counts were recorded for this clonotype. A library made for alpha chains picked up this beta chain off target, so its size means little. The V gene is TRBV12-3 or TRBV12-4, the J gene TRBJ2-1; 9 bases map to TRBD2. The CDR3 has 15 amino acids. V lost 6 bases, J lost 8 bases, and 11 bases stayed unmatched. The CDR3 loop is CASSPGGSGSHEQFF. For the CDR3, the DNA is TGTGCCAGCAGCCCCGGTGGTAGCGGGAGCCATGAGCAGTTCTTC.

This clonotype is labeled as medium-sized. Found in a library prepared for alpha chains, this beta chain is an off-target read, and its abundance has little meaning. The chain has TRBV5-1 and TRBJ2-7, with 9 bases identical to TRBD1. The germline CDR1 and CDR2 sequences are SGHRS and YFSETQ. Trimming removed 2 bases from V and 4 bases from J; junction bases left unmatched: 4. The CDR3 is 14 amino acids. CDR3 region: CASSFPGQGYEQYF. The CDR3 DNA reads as TGCGCCAGCAGCTTTCCGGGACAGGGATACGAGCAGTACTTC.